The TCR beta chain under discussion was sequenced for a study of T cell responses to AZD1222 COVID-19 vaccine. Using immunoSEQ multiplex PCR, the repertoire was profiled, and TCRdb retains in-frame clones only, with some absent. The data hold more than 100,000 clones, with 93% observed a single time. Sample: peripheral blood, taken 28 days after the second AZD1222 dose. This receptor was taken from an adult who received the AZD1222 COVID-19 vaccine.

CDR3 sequence reads: CASSPDYQETQYF. CDR3 in DNA: TGTGCCAGTAGTCCAGACTATCAAGAGACCCAGTACTTC. The J gene is TRBJ2-5, the V gene TRBV19, with D possibly being TRBD2 (5 bases). CDR3 length equals 13 residues. CDR1 LNHDA and CDR2 SQIVND come from the germline V gene (reference sequence). Trimming took off 5 bases at V and 2 bases at J, with 9 bases between the two ends.